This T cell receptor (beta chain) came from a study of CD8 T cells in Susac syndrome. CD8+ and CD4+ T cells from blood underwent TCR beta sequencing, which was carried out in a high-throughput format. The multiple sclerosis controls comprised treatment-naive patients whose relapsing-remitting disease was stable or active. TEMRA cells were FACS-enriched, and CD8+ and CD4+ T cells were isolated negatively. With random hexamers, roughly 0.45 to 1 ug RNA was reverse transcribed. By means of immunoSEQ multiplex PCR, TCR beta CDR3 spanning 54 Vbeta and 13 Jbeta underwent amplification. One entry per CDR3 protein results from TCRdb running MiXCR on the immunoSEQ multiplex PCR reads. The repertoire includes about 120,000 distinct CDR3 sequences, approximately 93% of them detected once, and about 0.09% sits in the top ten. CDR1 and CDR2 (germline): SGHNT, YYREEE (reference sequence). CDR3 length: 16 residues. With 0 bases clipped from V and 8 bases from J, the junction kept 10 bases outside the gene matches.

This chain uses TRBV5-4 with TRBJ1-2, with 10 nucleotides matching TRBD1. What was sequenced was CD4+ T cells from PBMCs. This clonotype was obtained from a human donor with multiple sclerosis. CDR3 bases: TGTGCCAGCAGCTTGGACGGGACAGGGGAGCGGGCGGGCTACACCTTC. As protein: CASSLDGTGERAGYTF.